This T cell receptor beta chain stems from a study of blood T cell repertoires in COVID-19 (dated by TCRdb to 2020 to 2022). Concerning the study at large: Collaborator samples came from the United States, Italy and Spain and covered acute and convalescent phases of COVID-19. The prospective study material was composed of cDNA or gDNA derived from T cells, B-cell-depleted T cells, or PBMCs. Subjects who had been exposed to COVID-19, were actively infected with it, or had recovered from it provided the deeply sampled blood TCRbeta repertoires that made up the dataset. The repertoires were made available in a free public database intended to serve as a resource for research on the immune response to SARS-CoV-2. Samples came from the ongoing ImmuneRACE study (first 160 participants) plus 1,254 subjects from 6 global collaborators. The sample metadata nearly always contained a de-identified subject ID, COVID-19 status, age in years and sex. Where available, HLA class I and class II types were obtained from metadata supplied by the sample provider rather than from assay-based typing. Study-wide conclusions, independent of this receptor: How much clinical and demographic metadata was included differed by source and by participant, and the metadata was provided uncurated.

The CDR3 contains 17 residues, cysteine and phenylalanine counted. The entry retains the CDR3 DNA only, 51 bases that are in frame from base 1. The germline V gene encodes CDR1 LGHDT and CDR2 YNNKEL (reference sequence). The V end gives up 0 bases and the J end 0 bases, leaving 5 bases in the junction not matched to a gene. Concerning this clone: Its target antigen remains unknown. Base qualities are not recorded, but no much larger clone differs from it by a single base.

TCRbeta CDR3 regions were amplified from genomic DNA using the immunoSEQ Assay, a bias-controlled multiplex PCR. Per the authors' processing: The number of nucleated cells in each sample was estimated by amplification of reference gene primers within the assay. To quantify the absolute abundance of each unique TCRbeta CDR3 rearrangement, sequence reads were collapsed and filtered. Productive Simpson clonality was computed per sample as the square root of Simpson's diversity index over productive rearrangements. The table was pulled from immuneACCESS by TCRdb, which kept in-frame rearrangements only. Such tables lose some clones; where checked, under half of the loss comes from unresolved V genes, and the rest has no known cause. That table furnishes V, J and clone size, whereas the DNA furnished D and trimming. This sample comprises fewer than 250,000 clones, around 82% of them detected only once. The ten biggest clones cover over 3.5% of the sample.

The collaborating institutions used their own protocols to collect whole blood in K2EDTA tubes. Collaborator samples were shipped for TCRbeta analysis as frozen whole blood, isolated PBMCs, or DNA extracted from either sample type. Sequenced input: peripheral blood. Recombination connected TRBV3-1 (or the pseudogene TRBV3-2) to TRBJ2-5; 9 central nucleotides agree with TRBD2. This clonotype originated in a woman aged 70-85 years with acute or convalescent COVID-19. The CDR3 reads CASSQERSGGYQETQYF. The base sequence is TGTGCCAGCAGCCAAGAAAGGAGCGGGGGGTACCAAGAGACCCAGTACTTC.